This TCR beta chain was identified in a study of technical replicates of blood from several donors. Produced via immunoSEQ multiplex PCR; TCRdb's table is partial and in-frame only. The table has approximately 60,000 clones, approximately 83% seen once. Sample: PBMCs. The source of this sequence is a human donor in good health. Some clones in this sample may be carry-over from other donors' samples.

The CDR3 protein is CASSLRDREISTGELFF. The CDR3 bases are TGTGCCAGCAGCTTAAGGGACAGGGAAATTAGTACCGGGGAGCTGTTTTTT. J is TRBJ2-2 and V is TRBV7-9; 9 bases agree with TRBD1. Per the germline V gene, CDR1 is SEHNR and CDR2 is FQNEAQ (reference sequence). V lost 2 bases and J lost 5; bases outside the gene matches: 9. CDR3 size: 17 residues.